This entry describes one T cell receptor (beta chain). The source of the sample is a study of blood T cell repertoires in COVID-19. Study information: The cDNA or gDNA used as material had been derived from T cells, B-cell-depleted T cells, or PBMCs.

Original methodology: Researchers report that nucleated cell counts were estimated from reference gene primer amplification. The protocol was immunoSEQ multiplex PCR, while the TCRdb copy is restricted to in-frame clones and leaves out a portion. V and J calls and clone size are given by that table; D and trimming were obtained from the DNA. The data contain over 15,000 clones, about four fifths of them singletons. Germline V CDR1 and CDR2: MDHEN, SYDVKM. The CDR3 is 15 amino acids. Between the trimmed V and J ends, which lost 3 bases and 2 bases, there was a span of 13 bases. The rearrangement uses TRBV28 and TRBJ1-2, with D unclear. This TCR was recovered from a man older than 75 with active COVID-19. The sequenced sample was peripheral blood. The CDR3: CASSLVQASNYGYTF. The DNA for the CDR3 is TGTGCCAGCAGTTTGGTTCAGGCGTCGAACTATGGCTACACCTTC.